This T cell receptor beta chain was profiled in a study of blood T cell repertoires in COVID-19. Assay used: immunoSEQ multiplex PCR; TCRdb lists only in-frame clones, some missing. Among 110,000 or so clones listed, roughly 79% were seen once. This CDR3 is 13 amino acids long. J lost 6 bases, V lost 6 bases, and 6 bases had no gene match. CDR1 is KGHSH, CDR2 LQKENI, per germline. The chain couples TRBV18 to TRBJ2-7, with 9 bases lining up with TRBD1. The sequenced sample consisted of peripheral blood. The sequence derives from a man older than 75 with acute or convalescent COVID-19. The CDR3, as DNA: TGTGCCAGCTCCCCGGGACAGGGAAGCGAGCAGTACTTC. As protein: CASSPGQGSEQYF.